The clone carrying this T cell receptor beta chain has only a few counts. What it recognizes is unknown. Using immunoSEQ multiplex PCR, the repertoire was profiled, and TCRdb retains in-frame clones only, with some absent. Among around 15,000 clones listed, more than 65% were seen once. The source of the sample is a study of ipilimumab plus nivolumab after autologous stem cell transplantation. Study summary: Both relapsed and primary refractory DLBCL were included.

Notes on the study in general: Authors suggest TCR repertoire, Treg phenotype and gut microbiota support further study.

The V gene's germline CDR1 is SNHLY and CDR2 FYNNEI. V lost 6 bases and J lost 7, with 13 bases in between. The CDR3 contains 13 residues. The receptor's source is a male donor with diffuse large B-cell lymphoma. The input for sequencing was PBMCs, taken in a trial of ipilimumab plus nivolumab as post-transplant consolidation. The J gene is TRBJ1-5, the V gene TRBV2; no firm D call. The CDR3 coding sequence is TGTGCCAGCAGGGACGACGAGGTGCAGCCCCAGCATTTT. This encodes CASRDDEVQPQHF.